Following are 14 T cell receptor beta chains from one sample sequenced in a study of T cell responses to AZD1222 COVID-19 vaccine (dated by TCRdb to about 2021). The time point tag for this specimen amounts to: about 28 days (+/-7) after the second vaccine dose. Receptors were amplified or captured by the immunoSEQ multiplex PCR assay. Drawn from immuneACCESS, this table holds only the in-frame rearrangements with V and J called that TCRdb kept. Clones are partly lost; checked studies trace under half to an unresolved V gene and leave the rest unexplained. Across this sample there are approximately 210,000 clones, with approximately 90% seen only once. The leading ten clones occupy about 3.5% of the sample. This specimen consisted of peripheral blood, obtained 28 days after the second AZD1222 dose. These receptor sequences come from an adult who received the AZD1222 COVID-19 vaccine.

The chain joins TRBV7-3 to TRBJ2-1, with D perhaps TRBD2 (6 bases). The CDR3 sequence is 17 residues long. V was trimmed by 5 bases and J by 0 bases, leaving 17 bases between them. Per the germline V gene, CDR1 is SGHTA and CDR2 is FQGTGA. CDR3 amino acids: CASSAVPSASSYNEQFF. The CDR3 nucleotides read TGTGCCAGCAGCGCAGTCCCTAGCGCCAGCTCCTACAATGAGCAGTTCTTC.

The rearrangement links TRBV3-1 (or the pseudogene TRBV3-2) to TRBJ1-2; D is uncertain. Germline values: CDR1 LGHDT, CDR2 YNNKEL (reference sequence). V was shortened by 3 bases and J by 0 bases, with 8 bases between the two germline ends. The CDR3 is 14 residues long. The CDR3 is CASSQGFSNYGYTF. The CDR3 DNA reads TGTGCCAGCAGCCAGGGTTTCTCTAACTATGGCTACACCTTC.

The J gene is TRBJ2-1, the V gene TRBV3-1 (or the pseudogene TRBV3-2); TRBD2 aligns across 13 bases. Trimming at V came to 3 bases and at J to 4 bases, leaving 9 bases not matched to a gene. Germline V CDR1 and CDR2: LGHDT, YNNKEL (reference sequence). This CDR3 region has 18 residues. The CDR3 here is CASSQNSGTSGMYNEQFF. The CDR3 DNA reads as TGTGCCAGCAGCCAGAACAGTGGGACTAGCGGGATGTACAATGAGCAGTTCTTC.

The chain joins TRBV5-6 to TRBJ2-5; 7 positions match TRBD2. There are 15 residues in the CDR3. V dropped 0 bases and J dropped 1; count of bases not matched to a gene: 3. The germline gives CDR1 SGHDT, CDR2 YYEEEE. DNA for the CDR3: TGTGCCAGCAGCTTGGGCGGACTAGGCCAAGAGACCCAGTACTTC. Encoded protein: CASSLGGLGQETQYF. Variable domain in full (rest from reference TRBV5-6 and TRBJ2-5): DAGVTQSPTHLIKTRGQQVTLRCSPKSGHDTVSWYQQALGQGPQFIFQYYEEEERQRGNFPDRFSGHQFPNYSSELNVNALLLGDSALYLCASSLGGLGQETQYFGPGTRLLVL.

This chain joins TRBV11-3 and TRBJ2-1; the match to TRBD2 covers 12 bases. The junction had 9 bases not matched to a gene; V was cut back by 3 bases and J by 6 bases. The germline CDR1 and CDR2 sequences are SGHNT and YENEEA. The CDR3 is made up of 17 amino acids. CDR3 region: CASSLYLTSGSINEQFF. The DNA for the CDR3 is TGTGCCAGCAGCTTGTATCTGACTAGCGGGAGCATCAATGAGCAGTTCTTC.

The chain has TRBV10-3 and TRBJ1-1; 8 nucleotides align to TRBD1. Per germline, CDR1 ENHRY and CDR2 SYGVKD. J was trimmed by 4 bases and V by 10 bases; bases with no gene match: 11. This CDR3 is built from 14 residues. CDR3 sequence (DNA): TGTGCCACCCGCCCAGGACAGGGACCCACTGAAGCTTTCTTT. Its protein product is CATRPGQGPTEAFF.

The gene calls are TRBV28 and TRBJ2-5; D unresolved. The V end was cut by 4 bases, the J end by 5 bases, with 11 bases between. Looked up from germline, CDR1 is MDHEN and CDR2 is SYDVKM. The CDR3 contains 13 residues. The CDR3 DNA reads as TGTGCCAGCAGTTCTCAGGTGGGGGAGACCCAGTACTTC. This codes for CASSSQVGETQYF.

This rearrangement joins TRBV28 to TRBJ1-1, with D tentatively TRBD1 (6 bases). Trimming left V 8 bases short and J 6 bases short, with 16 bases between. The germline V gene has CDR1 MDHEN and CDR2 SYDVKM. The CDR3 length is 13 residues. Written as DNA, the CDR3 is TGTGCCAGCCTACCGACAGGTATTCCTGAAGCTTTCTTT. This codes for CASLPTGIPEAFF.

The chain combines TRBV19 with TRBJ1-4, with D perhaps matching TRBD1 (6 bases). The V end lost 5 bases, the J end lost 5 bases, and 15 bases lay between the germline ends. CDR1 is LNHDA and CDR2 is SQIVND in the germline V gene (reference sequence). CDR3 size: 15 residues. The CDR3 nucleotides read TGTGCCAGTAGTGAACTAGGGGGGTTGAATGAAAAACTGTTTTTT. Protein: CASSELGGLNEKLFF.

This clone was detected only once. The chain uses TRBV27 and TRBJ1-2; no clear D gene. The CDR3 contains 15 residues. Germline-derived CDR1 and CDR2 are MNHEY and SMNVEV (reference sequence). Trimming took 2 bases from V and 0 from J, leaving 10 bases between them. As DNA, the CDR3 is TGTGCCAGCAGTTTAGCCAGAGGGACTAACTATGGCTACACCTTC. Translation: CASSLARGTNYGYTF.

J is TRBJ1-5 and V is TRBV28; maybe TRBD1 (5 bases). With 6 bases removed from V and 9 bases from J, the gap between germline ends came to 21 bases. The germline gives CDR1 MDHEN, CDR2 SYDVKM. The CDR3 is made up of 15 amino acids. CDR3 loop: CASSPSREAGTPQHF. In DNA, the CDR3 is TGTGCCAGCAGCCCATCTAGGGAAGCGGGGACGCCCCAGCATTTT.

This clone was seen once. The rearrangement uses TRBV6-5 and TRBJ2-7; 9 positions match TRBD2. Trimming removed 8 bases from V and 1 base from J; junction bases left unmatched: 9. This CDR3 is 15 amino acids long. Germline V lookup: CDR1 MNHEY, CDR2 SVGAGI. CDR3 amino acids: CASGISGRTSYEQYF. The CDR3, as DNA: TGTGCCAGCGGAATCAGCGGGAGGACTTCCTACGAGCAGTACTTC.

The rearrangement joins TRBV28 to TRBJ2-7, with a weak D call TRBD1 (6 bases). V was trimmed by 7 bases and J by 7 bases, leaving 20 bases between them. Germline V gene sequence: CDR1 MDHEN, CDR2 SYDVKM. This CDR3 is 14 amino acids long. In DNA, the CDR3 is TGTGCCAGCATTCCTTCAGGGGCTAAGAGGGAGCAGTACTTC. It specifies CASIPSGAKREQYF.

This clone was counted a single time. The chain carries TRBV7-9 and TRBJ1-1; unclear D gene. The germline V gene has CDR1 SEHNR and CDR2 FQNEAQ (reference sequence). There are 12 residues in the CDR3. V was clipped by 5 bases and J by 0 bases, with 4 bases between them. Here the CDR3 DNA reads TGTGCCAGCAGCCCCATGAACACTGAAGCTTTCTTT. Protein sequence: CASSPMNTEAFF. Full variable domain (rest looked up from reference TRBV7-9 and TRBJ1-1): DTGVSQNPRHKITKRGQNVTFRCDPISEHNRLYWYRQTLGQGPEFLTYFQNEAQLEKSRLLSDRFSAERPKGSFSTLEIQRTEQGDSAMYLCASSPMNTEAFFGQGTRLTVV.